This T cell receptor beta chain comes out of a study of PD-L1 blockade in urothelial cancer. Turning to the study itself: The year 2014 saw patients start atezolizumab, 1,200 mg intravenously every 3 weeks.

Study-level points and caveats: TCR clonality was measured in pretreatment peripheral blood. Clonality below the median predicted better survival.

Concerning this clone itself: Its antigen is not identified.

Time point here: pretreatment peripheral blood. Patients were diagnosed with urothelial carcinoma, either locally advanced or metastatic. Clones were sequenced by immunoSEQ multiplex PCR, and TCRdb holds only the in-frame ones, with some missing. The sample records 90,000 to 100,000 clones, 90% being singletons. The CDR3 has 14 amino acids. Looked up from germline, CDR1 is SGHVS and CDR2 is FNYEAQ. The V segment lost 9 bases and the J segment 1 base; nucleotides outside the gene matches: 8. The TCR originated in a man aged 60-69 years with urothelial cancer. Sequencing used PBMCs, obtained around atezolizumab (anti-PD-L1) treatment. The chain joins TRBV7-6 to TRBJ1-1; 7 nucleotides match TRBD1. CDR3 DNA sequence: TGTGCCAGTTCGGACCGGGACAGGAACACTGAAGCTTTCTTT. Protein: CASSDRDRNTEAFF.